Sequencing of this T cell receptor beta chain was carried out in a study of response to subunit inactivated influenza vaccine. Overall study findings and caveats: T cells newly recruited by each seasonal influenza vaccination are few, the authors suggested.

Each CDR3 protein gets one entry after TCRdb re-called the RT-PCR reads with MiXCR. Here the sample spans approximately 700,000 distinct CDR3 sequences, around 16% being singletons. The CDR3 spans 8 residues. Germline-derived CDR1 and CDR2 are DFQATT and SNEGSKA (reference sequence). On this clonotype: Antigen specificity is unknown. The junction and the germline gene differ at one end; a read error may be behind it.

The chain joins TRBV20-1 to TRBJ1-2; no definite D call. The sequencing used PBMCs from blood, collected 11 to 12 days after vaccination. This receptor was obtained from a man aged 50 to 59 who received an inactivated influenza vaccine. CDR3 loop: CSARSPDF. CDR3 coding DNA: TGCAGTGCTAGGTCGCCGGACTTC.